The sequence of this TCR beta chain was determined in a study of CD8+CD57+ T cells in acquired aplastic anemia. Overall study context: DNA per sorted CD4+ or CD8+ sample ranged 0.2 to 27.4 ug, averaging roughly 3.2 ug.

The germline V and J ends were trimmed by 1 base and 5 bases, with 16 bases remaining between them. CDR1 is SGHAT and CDR2 is FQNNGV in the germline V gene. The CDR3 contains 16 residues. Patients chosen for sequencing had CD8+CD57+ cells that had expanded, as shown by flow cytometry. The patients, all of them, had severe acquired aplastic anemia. Study-wide results and limits: CD8+ Simpson's diversity in patients was not significantly different from that in controls. The number of CD8+ CDR3 sequences shared by patients and controls was twenty-nine.

Points on this clonotype: Its antigen is not identified.

TCR beta VDJ and CDR3 profiles were obtained from a genomic DNA template. Each CDR3 protein is one row after TCRdb ran MiXCR on the reads. The sample consists of 160,000 or so distinct CDR3 sequences, about 50% of them appearing once. The sequencing input was sorted CD4+, CD8+, or CD8+CD57+ T cells (not recorded which) from PBMCs. The chain joins TRBV11-2 to TRBJ2-3, with D unclear. The receptor comes from a human donor with aplastic anemia. The CDR3 sequence is CASSLGSGPGVDTQYF. CDR3 nucleotide sequence: TGTGCCAGCAGCTTAGGGTCAGGCCCGGGTGTAGATACGCAGTATTTT.